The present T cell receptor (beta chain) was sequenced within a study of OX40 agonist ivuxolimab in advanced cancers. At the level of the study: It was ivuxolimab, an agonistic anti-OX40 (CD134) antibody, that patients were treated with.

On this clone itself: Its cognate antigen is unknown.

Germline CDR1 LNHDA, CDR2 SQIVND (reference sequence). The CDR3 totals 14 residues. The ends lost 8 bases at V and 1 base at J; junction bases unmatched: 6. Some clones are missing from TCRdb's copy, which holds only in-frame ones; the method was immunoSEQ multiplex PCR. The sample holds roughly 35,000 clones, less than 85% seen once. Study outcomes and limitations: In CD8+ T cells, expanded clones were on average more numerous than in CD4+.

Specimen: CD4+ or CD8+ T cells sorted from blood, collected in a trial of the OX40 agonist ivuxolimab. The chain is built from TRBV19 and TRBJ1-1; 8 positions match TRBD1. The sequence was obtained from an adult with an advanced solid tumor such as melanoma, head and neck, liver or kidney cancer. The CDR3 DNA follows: TGTGCCAGTCACCCCGGGACAGGGAACACTGAAGCTTTCTTT. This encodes CASHPGTGNTEAFF.